This entry lists 20 T cell receptor beta chains sequenced from one sample in a study of blood T cell repertoires in COVID-19. Assay: immunoSEQ multiplex PCR; the TCRdb copy retains only in-frame clones and omits some. Found here are approximately 210,000 clones, roughly 90% of them singletons; the top ten hold around 8.9%. Sequencing was done on a sample of PBMCs or T cells enriched from blood (not recorded which). These receptors were taken from a woman in her late teens or twenties who had recovered from COVID-19.

The count of this clone is one. The chain joins TRBV3-1 (or the pseudogene TRBV3-2) to TRBJ1-2; D possibly corresponds to TRBD1 (5 bases). The V end lost 3 bases, the J end lost 8 bases, and 13 bases lay between the germline ends. From germline, CDR1 is LGHDT and CDR2 YNNKEL (reference sequence). The CDR3 extends over 13 amino acids. The CDR3 here is CASSHAKGLGYTF. The CDR3 nucleotides read TGTGCCAGCAGCCACGCCAAGGGGTTGGGCTACACCTTC.

The chain recombines TRBV5-1 with TRBJ1-2; TRBD1 is a possible D gene (5 bases). The CDR3 is 15 amino acids. V was shortened by 4 bases and J by 3 bases, with 16 bases between the two germline ends. From germline, CDR1 is SGHRS and CDR2 YFSETQ. This CDR3 is CASSRLELGDYGYTF. The CDR3 DNA reads as TGCGCCAGCAGCCGCCTCGAGTTAGGGGACTATGGCTACACCTTC.

This rearrangement joins TRBV28 to TRBJ1-1; the match to TRBD1 covers 7 bases. The trim removed 5 bases at V and 8 bases at J, leaving 11 bases unmatched. The germline V gene encodes CDR1 MDHEN and CDR2 SYDVKM. This CDR3 comprises 14 residues. The CDR3 reads CASSLTRGQREAFF. CDR3 bases: TGTGCCAGCAGTCTCACTAGGGGACAGCGGGAAGCTTTCTTT.

Concerning this clone itself: At the DNA level, this CDR3 is encoded by other sequences in the same sample as well. The chain employs TRBV11-2 and TRBJ2-7; D remains ambiguous. Germline V gene lookup returns CDR1 SGHAT and CDR2 FQNNGV. There are 14 residues in the CDR3. V was clipped by 4 bases and J by 4 bases, with 14 bases between them. The CDR3 reads CASSSLRNLYEQYF. In DNA, the CDR3 is TGTGCCAGCAGCTCCCTTCGCAACTTATACGAGCAGTACTTC.

This chain uses TRBV11-2 with TRBJ2-3; a weak D match, TRBD2 (6 bases). CDR3 size: 17 residues. Germline loops: CDR1 SGHAT, CDR2 FQNNGV. Deletions cut 4 bases from V and 2 bases from J, with 19 bases between. The CDR3 protein is CASSSRLLATPTDTQYF. The CDR3 region has the DNA TGTGCCAGCAGCTCCCGCCTGCTAGCGACCCCCACAGATACGCAGTATTTT. The full variable domain, with the rest looked up from reference TRBV11-2 and TRBJ2-3, is EAGVAQSPRYKIIEKRQSVAFWCNPISGHATLYWYQQILGQGPKLLIQFQNNGVVDDSQLPKDRFSAERLKGVDSTLKIQPAKLEDSAVYLCASSSRLLATPTDTQYFGPGTRLTVL.

In this sample, this clone turned up a few times. The chain couples TRBV12-5 to TRBJ1-1, with 7 bases that match TRBD1. The V gene's germline CDR1 is LGHNT and CDR2 FRNRAP. This CDR3 has 14 residues. Trimming took 5 bases from V and 3 from J; bases not matched to a gene: 6. Here the CDR3 reads CASGPRGADTEAFF. The CDR3, as DNA: TGTGCTAGTGGTCCCAGGGGGGCGGACACTGAAGCTTTCTTT.

This sequence joins TRBV6-5 and TRBJ2-7; 8 bases align to TRBD1. Germline V gives CDR1 MNHEY, CDR2 SVGAGI. Losses at the gene ends were 5 bases for V and 2 bases for J; bases not matched to a gene: 8. The CDR3 is made up of 15 amino acids. CDR3 DNA sequence: TGTGCCAGCAGTCGGTTCCGGGACAGGACCTACGAGCAGTACTTC. It translates to CASSRFRDRTYEQYF.

This CDR3 reads CASSFWTSGGAFEQYF. In nucleotides, the CDR3 is TGTGCCAGCAGCTTTTGGACTAGCGGGGGGGCGTTCGAGCAGTACTTC. V is TRBV5-4 and J is TRBJ2-7; 15 nucleotides align to TRBD2. CDR3 length: 16 residues. Germline V gives CDR1 SGHNT, CDR2 YYREEE (reference sequence). With V trimmed by 2 bases and J by 6 bases, 6 bases remained unmatched.

The chain couples TRBV5-1 to TRBJ2-7, with TRBD2 matching 7 bases. Germline V gene data show CDR1 as SGHRS and CDR2 as YFSETQ. With 1 base clipped from V and 0 bases from J, the junction kept 7 bases outside the gene matches. The CDR3 spans 16 residues. The CDR3 region has the DNA TGCGCCAGCAGCTTGACCAGCGGGGATACCTCCTACGAGCAGTACTTC. This sequence encodes CASSLTSGDTSYEQYF.

This clone was recorded a few times. This chain uses TRBV6-4 with TRBJ2-3; 7 bases are a match to TRBD1. The CDR3 contains 15 residues. Germline V CDR1 and CDR2: MRHNA, SNTAGT. Trimming removed 3 bases from V and 2 bases from J; junction bases left unmatched: 5. The CDR3 protein is CASSEGTGATDTQYF. CDR3 in DNA: TGTGCCAGCAGTGAAGGAACAGGGGCCACAGATACGCAGTATTTT.

This chain connects TRBV28 to TRBJ1-4; 7 nucleotides agree with TRBD1. Germline CDR1 is MDHEN and CDR2 is SYDVKM. The CDR3 length is 11 residues. V trimming: 6 bases; J trimming: 16 bases; junction bases outside the gene matches: 8. The CDR3 DNA reads as TGTGCCAGCAGGCACAGGGGTCCGCCGTTTTTT. Its translation: CASRHRGPPFF.

This chain uses TRBV6-5 with TRBJ2-3; D not resolved. The CDR3 contains 12 residues. V lost 4 bases, J lost 5 bases, and 7 bases lay in between. Germline CDR1 reads MNHEY; CDR2 reads SVGAGI. The CDR3 sequence is CASSFSGDTQYF. CDR3 coding DNA: TGTGCCAGCAGTTTTTCGGGAGATACGCAGTATTTT.

V is TRBV6-5 and J is TRBJ1-2, with a possible D match to TRBD1 (5 bases). The CDR3 length is 12 residues. Germline assignment: CDR1 MNHEY and CDR2 SVGAGI. V was trimmed by 5 bases and J by 6 bases, leaving 10 bases between them. CDR3 region: CASSRTTDGYTF. In DNA form, the CDR3 reads TGTGCCAGCAGTCGTACGACAGATGGCTACACCTTC.

The chain employs TRBV30 and TRBJ1-5; 10 bases match TRBD1. Germline loops: CDR1 GTSNPN, CDR2 SVGIG (reference sequence). The V segment lost 3 bases and the J segment 3 bases; nucleotides outside the gene matches: 5. This CDR3 has 15 residues. CDR3 DNA sequence: TGTGCCTGGAGCCCAGGGACAGGGGTCAATCAGCCCCAGCATTTT. The encoded protein is CAWSPGTGVNQPQHF. The full variable domain, completed using reference TRBV30 and TRBJ1-5, is SQTIHQWPATLVQPVGSPLSLECTVEGTSNPNLYWYRQAAGRGLQLLFYSVGIGQISSEVPQNLSASRPQDRQFILSSKKLLLSDSGFYLCAWSPGTGVNQPQHFGDGTRLSIL.

The CDR3 region is CASSQGARTEAFF. For the CDR3, the DNA is TGTGCCAGCAGCCAGGGGGCGCGTACTGAAGCTTTCTTT. The rearrangement links TRBV5-8 to TRBJ1-1; TRBD1 aligns across 8 bases. J lost 5 bases, V lost 4 bases, and 4 bases had no gene match. The CDR3 extends over 13 amino acids. Germline CDR1 and CDR2: SGHTS and YDEGEE. Variable domain in full (rest from reference TRBV5-8 and TRBJ1-1): EAGVTQSPTHLIKTRGQQATLRCSPISGHTSVYWYQQALGLGLQFLLWYDEGEERNRGNFPPRFSGRQFPNYSSELNVNALELEDSALYLCASSQGARTEAFFGQGTRLTVV.

V usage is TRBV12-3 or TRBV12-4 and J usage is TRBJ2-2; the D is unclear. V lost 2 bases and J lost 8, with 9 bases in between. CDR3 length: 13 residues. CDR3 residues: CASSLRIRGELFF. The CDR3 DNA reads as TGTGCCAGCAGTTTACGTATCCGGGGGGAGCTGTTTTTT.

The chain joins TRBV6-1 to TRBJ1-6; D gene unclear. Trimming pared 2 bases from V and 7 bases from J, leaving 9 bases between. This CDR3 has 14 residues. CDR1 is MNHNS, CDR2 SASEGT, per germline. The DNA for the CDR3 is TGTGCCAGCAGTGAAAGGTCACTAAATTCACCCCTCCACTTT. It is translated as CASSERSLNSPLHF.

The CDR3 reads CASSLERGGELFF. The CDR3 DNA reads TGTGCCAGCAGCTTAGAGCGTGGCGGGGAGCTGTTTTTT. The V call is TRBV7-6, the J call TRBJ2-2; D gene ambiguous. The CDR3 loop spans 13 amino acids. The V end was cut by 1 base, the J end by 7 bases, with 7 bases between. Germline V gene data show CDR1 as SGHVS and CDR2 as FNYEAQ. The full variable domain, with the rest looked up from reference TRBV7-6 and TRBJ2-2, is GAGVSQSPRYKVTKRGQDVALRCDPISGHVSLYWYRQALGQGPEFLTYFNYEAQQDKSGLPNDRFSAERPEGSISTLTIQRTEQRDSAMYRCASSLERGGELFFGEGSRLTVL.

The V call is TRBV5-1, the J call TRBJ1-1, with 12 nucleotides matching TRBD1. The CDR3 is 18 residues long. Germline V CDR1 and CDR2: SGHRS, YFSETQ. V gave up 9 bases and J gave up 1 base; unmatched junction bases: 16. In DNA form, the CDR3 reads TGCGCCACCTCCCCTTCTGGCGGGACAGGGGGCACGAACACTGAAGCTTTCTTT. Its translation is CATSPSGGTGGTNTEAFF. The whole variable domain, remainder taken from reference TRBV5-1 and TRBJ1-1, is KAGVTQTPRYLIKTRGQQVTLSCSPISGHRSVSWYQQTPGQGLQFLFEYFSETQRNKGNFPGRFSGRQFSNSRSEMNVSTLELGDSALYLCATSPSGGTGGTNTEAFFGQGTRLTVV.

The chain recombines TRBV29-1 with TRBJ2-3; tentative D call: TRBD2 (6 bases). Germline CDR1 and CDR2: SQVTM and ANQGSEA. The CDR3 length is 12 residues. Trimming took 3 bases from V and 5 from J, leaving 9 bases between them. The DNA for the CDR3 is TGCAGCGTTGAGGTTAGCGGAGATACGCAGTATTTT. This gives the protein CSVEVSGDTQYF.